The source of this T cell receptor (beta chain) is a study of human T cells and chemical hapten exposure. With regard to this clonotype: Its cognate antigen is unknown.

Time point in this sample: patch test 1, 2 weeks after DPC sensitization. The treatment is: therapeutic diphenylcyclopropenone sensitization with weekly scalp DPC. TCRdb re-called the RACE reads with MiXCR, one entry per CDR3 protein. The table has 180,000 or so distinct CDR3 sequences, around 22% seen once; the top ten hold roughly 6.7%. V gave up 0 bases and J gave up 4 bases, with 10 bases separating them. Looked up from germline, CDR1 is SGHRS and CDR2 is YFSETQ. This CDR3 has 14 amino acids. Points from the study as a whole: It should be noted that donors had alopecia, so their immune response may differ from healthy people's.

This sample comprised whole blood, obtained in connection with sensitization to the hapten diphenylcyclopropenone (DPC). The receptor was derived from a woman aged 50 to 60 with alopecia areata. Some clones in this sample may be carry-over from other donors' samples. The J gene is TRBJ2-5, the V gene TRBV5-1; TRBD2 might be the D (5 bases). The CDR3 DNA sequence: TGCGCCAGCAGCTTGGAATTAGCGCCAGAGACCCAGTACTTC. It is translated as CASSLELAPETQYF.